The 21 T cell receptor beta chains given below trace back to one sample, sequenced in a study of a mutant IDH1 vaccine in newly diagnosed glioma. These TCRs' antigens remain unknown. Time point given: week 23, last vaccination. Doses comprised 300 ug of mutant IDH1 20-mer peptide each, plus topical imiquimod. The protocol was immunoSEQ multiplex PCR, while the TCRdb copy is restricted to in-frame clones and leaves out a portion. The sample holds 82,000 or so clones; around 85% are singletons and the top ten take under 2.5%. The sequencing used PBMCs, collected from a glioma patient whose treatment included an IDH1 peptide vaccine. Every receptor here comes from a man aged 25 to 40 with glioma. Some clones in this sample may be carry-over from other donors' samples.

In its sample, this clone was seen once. The chain's CDR3 is CASSLDASYEQYF. In DNA, the CDR3 is TGTGCCAGCAGCTTGGATGCCTCCTACGAGCAGTACTTC. The rearrangement links TRBV5-4 to TRBJ2-7; D ambiguous. Trimming pared 0 bases from V and 0 bases from J, leaving 4 bases between. Germline V lookup: CDR1 SGHNT, CDR2 YYREEE (reference sequence). The CDR3 contains 13 residues. The full variable domain, completed using reference TRBV5-4 and TRBJ2-7, is ETGVTQSPTHLIKTRGQQVTLRCSSQSGHNTVSWYQQALGQGPQFIFQYYREEENGRGNFPPRFSGLQFPNYSSELNVNALELDDSALYLCASSLDASYEQYFGPGTRLTVT.

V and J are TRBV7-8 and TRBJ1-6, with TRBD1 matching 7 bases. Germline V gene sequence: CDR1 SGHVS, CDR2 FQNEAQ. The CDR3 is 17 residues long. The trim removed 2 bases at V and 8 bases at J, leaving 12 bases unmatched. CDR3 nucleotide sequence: TGTGCCAGCAGCTTATTTTCCACCCCAGGGGGTGATTCACCCCTCCACTTT. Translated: CASSLFSTPGGDSPLHF.

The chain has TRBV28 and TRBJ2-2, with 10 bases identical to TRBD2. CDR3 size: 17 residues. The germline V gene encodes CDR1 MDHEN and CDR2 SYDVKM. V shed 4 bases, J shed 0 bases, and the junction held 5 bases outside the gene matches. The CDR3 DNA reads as TGTGCCAGCAGTTCACGGACTAGCGGAGCGAACACCGGGGAGCTGTTTTTT. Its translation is CASSSRTSGANTGELFF.

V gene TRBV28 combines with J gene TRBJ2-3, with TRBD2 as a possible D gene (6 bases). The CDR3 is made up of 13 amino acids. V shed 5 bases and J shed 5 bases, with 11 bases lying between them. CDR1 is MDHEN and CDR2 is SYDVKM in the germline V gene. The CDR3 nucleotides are TGTGCCAGCAGTCAGCCCGGGAGAGATACGCAGTATTTT. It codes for CASSQPGRDTQYF.

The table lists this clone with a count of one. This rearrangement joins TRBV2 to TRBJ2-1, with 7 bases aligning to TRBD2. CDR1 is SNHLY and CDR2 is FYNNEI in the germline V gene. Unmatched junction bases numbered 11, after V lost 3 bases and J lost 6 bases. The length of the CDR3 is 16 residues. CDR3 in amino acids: CASSDVWRENSNEQFF. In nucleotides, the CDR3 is TGTGCCAGCAGTGATGTCTGGCGGGAGAACTCCAATGAGCAGTTCTTC. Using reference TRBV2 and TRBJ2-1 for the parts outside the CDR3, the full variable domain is EPEVTQTPSHQVTQMGQEVILRCVPISNHLYFYWYRQILGQKVEFLVSFYNNEISEKSEIFDDQFSVERPDGSNFTLKIRSTKLEDSAMYFCASSDVWRENSNEQFFGPGTRLTVL.

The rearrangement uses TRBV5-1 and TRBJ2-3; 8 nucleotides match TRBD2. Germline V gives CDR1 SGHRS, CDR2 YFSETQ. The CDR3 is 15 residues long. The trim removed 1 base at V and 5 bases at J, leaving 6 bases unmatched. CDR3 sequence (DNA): TGCGCCAGCAGCTTGAACGGGGGGGCGGTAGATACGCAGTATTTT. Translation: CASSLNGGAVDTQYF. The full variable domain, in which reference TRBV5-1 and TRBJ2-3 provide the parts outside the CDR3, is KAGVTQTPRYLIKTRGQQVTLSCSPISGHRSVSWYQQTPGQGLQFLFEYFSETQRNKGNFPGRFSGRQFSNSRSEMNVSTLELGDSALYLCASSLNGGAVDTQYFGPGTRLTVL.

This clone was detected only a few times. CDR3 bases: TGTGCCATCAGTGAAGGAGAGGGGGGGAAGAACACTGAAGCTTTCTTT. This encodes CAISEGEGGKNTEAFF. The chain joins TRBV10-3 to TRBJ1-1; possibly TRBD1 for D (6 bases). Trimming cost V 3 bases and J 1 base, with 15 bases left between them. The CDR3 runs to 16 residues. Germline CDR1 reads ENHRY; CDR2 reads SYGVKD.

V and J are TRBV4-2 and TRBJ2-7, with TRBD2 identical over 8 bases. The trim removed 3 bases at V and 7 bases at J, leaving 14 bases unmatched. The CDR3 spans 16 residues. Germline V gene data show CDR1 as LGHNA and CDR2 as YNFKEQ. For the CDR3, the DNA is TGTGCCAGCAGCCAGGACTTCTACAGTACGGGGGGGGAGCAGTACTTC. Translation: CASSQDFYSTGGEQYF.

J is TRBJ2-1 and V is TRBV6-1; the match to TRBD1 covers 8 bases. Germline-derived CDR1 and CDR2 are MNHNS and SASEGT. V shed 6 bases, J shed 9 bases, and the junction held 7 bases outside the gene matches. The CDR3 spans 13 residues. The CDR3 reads CASRQGAQGEQFF. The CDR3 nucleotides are TGTGCCAGCAGGCAGGGGGCGCAGGGTGAGCAGTTCTTC.

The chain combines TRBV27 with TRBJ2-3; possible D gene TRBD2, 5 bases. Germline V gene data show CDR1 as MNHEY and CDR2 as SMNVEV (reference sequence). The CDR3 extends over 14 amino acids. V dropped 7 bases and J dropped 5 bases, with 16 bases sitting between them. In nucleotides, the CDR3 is TGTGCCAGCACCCAGAGGGCCGCTGGAGATACGCAGTATTTT. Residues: CASTQRAAGDTQYF.

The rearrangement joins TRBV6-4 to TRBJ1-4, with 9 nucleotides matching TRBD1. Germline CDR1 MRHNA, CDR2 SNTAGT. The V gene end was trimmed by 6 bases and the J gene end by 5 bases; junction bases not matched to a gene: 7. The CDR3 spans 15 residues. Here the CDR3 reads CASSPGQGPNEKLFF. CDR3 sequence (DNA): TGTGCCAGCAGCCCCGGACAGGGGCCCAATGAAAAACTGTTTTTT.

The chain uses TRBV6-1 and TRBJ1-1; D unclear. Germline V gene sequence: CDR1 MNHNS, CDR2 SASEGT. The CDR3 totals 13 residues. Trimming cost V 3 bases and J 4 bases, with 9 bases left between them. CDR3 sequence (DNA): TGTGCCAGCAGTGACTGGGAGGGCACTGAAGCTTTCTTT. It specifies CASSDWEGTEAFF.

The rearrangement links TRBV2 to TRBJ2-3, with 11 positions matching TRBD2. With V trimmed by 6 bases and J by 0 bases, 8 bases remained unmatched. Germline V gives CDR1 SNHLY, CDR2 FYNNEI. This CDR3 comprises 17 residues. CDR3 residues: CASSTLLAGDSTDTQYF. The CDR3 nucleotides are TGTGCCAGCAGCACTCTACTAGCGGGAGATAGCACAGATACGCAGTATTTT.

The CDR3: CASSRQGPNTEAFF. The CDR3 nucleotides are TGTGCCAGCAGTCGACAGGGACCGAACACTGAAGCTTTCTTT. The V and J genes are TRBV27 and TRBJ1-1, with TRBD1 identical over 7 bases. In germline, CDR1 is MNHEY, CDR2 SMNVEV (reference sequence). J gave up 1 base and V 5 bases, and 4 bases lay outside the gene matches. There are 14 residues in the CDR3.

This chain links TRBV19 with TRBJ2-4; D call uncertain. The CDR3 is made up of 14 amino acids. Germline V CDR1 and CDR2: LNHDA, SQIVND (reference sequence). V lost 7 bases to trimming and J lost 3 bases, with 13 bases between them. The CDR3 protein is CASKGPLSKNIQYF. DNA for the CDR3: TGTGCCAGTAAGGGCCCCTTGAGCAAAAACATTCAGTACTTC.

Here the CDR3 reads CASSAGQGSNQPQHF. CDR3 nucleotide sequence: TGTGCCAGCAGTGCAGGACAGGGGAGCAATCAGCCCCAGCATTTT. This rearrangement joins TRBV6-1 to TRBJ1-5, with 9 bases identical to TRBD1. The CDR3 has 15 amino acids. The V gene's germline CDR1 is MNHNS and CDR2 SASEGT. J lost 1 base, V lost 4 bases, and 2 bases had no gene match.

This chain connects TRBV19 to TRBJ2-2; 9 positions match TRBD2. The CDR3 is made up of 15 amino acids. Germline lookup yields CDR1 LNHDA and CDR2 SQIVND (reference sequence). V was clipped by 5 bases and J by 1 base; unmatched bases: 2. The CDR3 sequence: CASSSSGVNTGELFF. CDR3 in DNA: TGTGCCAGTAGTTCTAGCGGGGTGAACACCGGGGAGCTGTTTTTT.

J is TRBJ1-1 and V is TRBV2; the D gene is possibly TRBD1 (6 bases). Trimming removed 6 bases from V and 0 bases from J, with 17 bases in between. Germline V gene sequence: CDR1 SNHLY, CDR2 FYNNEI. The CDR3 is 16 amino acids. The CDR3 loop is CASRGARDTLNTEAFF. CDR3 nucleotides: TGTGCCAGCAGGGGGGCCCGGGACACCCTGAACACTGAAGCTTTCTTT.

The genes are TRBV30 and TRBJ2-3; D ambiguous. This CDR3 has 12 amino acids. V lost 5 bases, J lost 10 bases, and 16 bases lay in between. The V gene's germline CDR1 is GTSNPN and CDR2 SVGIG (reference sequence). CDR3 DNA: TGTGCCTGGGCCCCACTTGCATCCGCGCAGTATTTT. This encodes CAWAPLASAQYF.

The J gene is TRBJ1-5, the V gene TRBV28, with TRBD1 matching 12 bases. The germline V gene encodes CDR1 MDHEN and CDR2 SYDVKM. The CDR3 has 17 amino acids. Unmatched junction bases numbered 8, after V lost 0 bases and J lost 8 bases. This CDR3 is CASSLWSGQGAEEPQHF. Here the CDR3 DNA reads TGTGCCAGCAGTTTATGGTCGGGACAGGGGGCGGAGGAGCCCCAGCATTTT.

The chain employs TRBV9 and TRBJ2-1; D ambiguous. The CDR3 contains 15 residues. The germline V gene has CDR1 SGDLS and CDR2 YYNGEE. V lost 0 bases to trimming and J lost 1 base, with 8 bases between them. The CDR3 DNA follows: TGTGCCAGCAGCGTAGGCAGAGGTTCCTACAATGAGCAGTTCTTC. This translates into CASSVGRGSYNEQFF.